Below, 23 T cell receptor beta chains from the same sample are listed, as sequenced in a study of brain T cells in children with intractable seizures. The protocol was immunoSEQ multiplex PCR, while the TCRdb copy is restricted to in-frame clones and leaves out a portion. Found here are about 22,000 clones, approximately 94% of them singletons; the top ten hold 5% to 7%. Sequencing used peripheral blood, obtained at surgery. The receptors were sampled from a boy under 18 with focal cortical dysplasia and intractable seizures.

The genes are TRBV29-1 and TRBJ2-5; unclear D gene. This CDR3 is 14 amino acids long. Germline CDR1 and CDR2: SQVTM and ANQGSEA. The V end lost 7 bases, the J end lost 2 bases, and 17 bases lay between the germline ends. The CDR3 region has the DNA TGCAGCGCCAAATTAAGAACCAAGCAAGAGACCCAGTACTTC. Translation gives CSAKLRTKQETQYF.

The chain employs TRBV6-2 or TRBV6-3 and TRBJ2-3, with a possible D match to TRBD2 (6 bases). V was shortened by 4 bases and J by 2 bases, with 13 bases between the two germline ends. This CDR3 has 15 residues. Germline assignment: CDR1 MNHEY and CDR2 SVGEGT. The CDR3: CASSLSGEITDTQYF. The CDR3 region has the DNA TGTGCCAGCAGTTTGTCGGGAGAAATCACAGATACGCAGTATTTT.

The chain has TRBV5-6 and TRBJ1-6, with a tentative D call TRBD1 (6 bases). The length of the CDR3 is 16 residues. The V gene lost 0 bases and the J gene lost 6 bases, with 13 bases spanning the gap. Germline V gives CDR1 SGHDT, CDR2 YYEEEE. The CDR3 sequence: CASSLGLRGANSPLHF. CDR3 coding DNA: TGTGCCAGCAGCTTGGGGTTGAGGGGGGCTAATTCACCCCTCCACTTT.

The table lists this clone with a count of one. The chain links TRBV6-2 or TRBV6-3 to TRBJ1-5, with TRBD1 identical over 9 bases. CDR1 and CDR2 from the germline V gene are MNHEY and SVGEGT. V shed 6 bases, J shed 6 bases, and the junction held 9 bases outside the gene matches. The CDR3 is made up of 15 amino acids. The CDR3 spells CASSSGTGSSQPQHF. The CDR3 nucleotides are TGTGCCAGCAGCTCCGGGACAGGGTCCAGTCAGCCCCAGCATTTT.

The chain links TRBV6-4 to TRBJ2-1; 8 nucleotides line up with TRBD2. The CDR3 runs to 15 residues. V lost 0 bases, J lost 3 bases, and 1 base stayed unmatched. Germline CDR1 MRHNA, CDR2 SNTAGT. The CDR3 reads CASSDSAGDYNEQFF. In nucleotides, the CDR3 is TGTGCCAGCAGTGACTCAGCGGGGGACTACAATGAGCAGTTCTTC.

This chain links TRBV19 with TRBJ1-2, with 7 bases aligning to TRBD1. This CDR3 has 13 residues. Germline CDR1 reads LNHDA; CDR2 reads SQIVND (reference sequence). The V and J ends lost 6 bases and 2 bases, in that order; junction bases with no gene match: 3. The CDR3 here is CASSEGQNYGYTF. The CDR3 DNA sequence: TGTGCCAGTAGCGAGGGACAGAACTATGGCTACACCTTC. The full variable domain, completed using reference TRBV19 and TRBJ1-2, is DGGITQSPKYLFRKEGQNVTLSCEQNLNHDAMYWYRQDPGQGLRLIYYSQIVNDFQKGDIAEGYSVSREKKESFPLTVTSAQKNPTAFYLCASSEGQNYGYTFGSGTRLTVV.

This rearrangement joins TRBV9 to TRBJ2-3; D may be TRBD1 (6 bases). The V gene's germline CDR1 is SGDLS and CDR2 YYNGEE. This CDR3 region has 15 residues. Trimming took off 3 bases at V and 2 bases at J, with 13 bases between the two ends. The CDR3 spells CASSGTDHPTDTQYF. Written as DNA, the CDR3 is TGTGCCAGCAGCGGGACAGATCACCCCACAGATACGCAGTATTTT.

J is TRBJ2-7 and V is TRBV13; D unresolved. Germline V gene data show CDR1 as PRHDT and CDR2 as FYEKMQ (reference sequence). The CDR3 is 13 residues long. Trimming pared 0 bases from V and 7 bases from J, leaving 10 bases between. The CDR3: CASSLGLSLEQYV. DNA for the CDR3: TGTGCCAGCAGCTTAGGCCTGTCCTTAGAGCAGTACGTC.

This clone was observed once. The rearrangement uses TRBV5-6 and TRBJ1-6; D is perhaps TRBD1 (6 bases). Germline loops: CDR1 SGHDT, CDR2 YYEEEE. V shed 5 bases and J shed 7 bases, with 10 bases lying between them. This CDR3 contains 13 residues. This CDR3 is CASRQGLNSPLHF. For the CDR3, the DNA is TGTGCCAGCAGACAGGGCCTGAATTCACCCCTCCACTTT.

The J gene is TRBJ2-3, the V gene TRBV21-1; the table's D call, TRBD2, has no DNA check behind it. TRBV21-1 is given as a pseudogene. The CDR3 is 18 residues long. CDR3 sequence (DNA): TGTGCCAGCAGCAAAGACGGCCTAGCGGGGAGGGGCGCAGATACGCAGTATTTT. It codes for CASSKDGLAGRGADTQYF.

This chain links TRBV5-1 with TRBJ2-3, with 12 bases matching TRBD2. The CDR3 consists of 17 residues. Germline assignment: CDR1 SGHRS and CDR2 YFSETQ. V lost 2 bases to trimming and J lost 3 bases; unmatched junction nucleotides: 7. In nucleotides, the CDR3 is TGCGCCAGCAGCTTCCCTAGCGGGAGGGCCGCGACAGATACGCAGTATTTT. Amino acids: CASSFPSGRAATDTQYF.

CDR3 amino acids: CASSPLTGEGYTF. Written as DNA, the CDR3 is TGTGCCAGCAGCCCCCTGACGGGGGAAGGCTACACCTTC. The rearrangement joins TRBV11-2 to TRBJ1-2; D may be TRBD1 (5 bases). V dropped 5 bases and J dropped 8 bases, with 15 bases sitting between them. This CDR3 is 13 amino acids long. Germline CDR1 SGHAT, CDR2 FQNNGV.

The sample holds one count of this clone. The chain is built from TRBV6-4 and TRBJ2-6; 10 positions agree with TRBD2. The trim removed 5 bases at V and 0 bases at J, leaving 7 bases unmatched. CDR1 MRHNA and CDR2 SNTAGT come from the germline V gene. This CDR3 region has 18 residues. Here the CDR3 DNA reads TGTGCCAGCAGTATCTCAGCGGGAGGGGGCTCTGGGGCCAACGTCCTGACTTTC. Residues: CASSISAGGGSGANVLTF.

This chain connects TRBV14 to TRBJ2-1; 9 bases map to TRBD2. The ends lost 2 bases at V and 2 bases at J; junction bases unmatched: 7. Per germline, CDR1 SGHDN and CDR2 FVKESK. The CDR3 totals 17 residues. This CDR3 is CASSQRPLAGAYNEQFF. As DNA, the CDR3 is TGTGCCAGCAGCCAACGCCCCTTAGCGGGAGCCTACAATGAGCAGTTCTTC.

CDR3 loop: CASIEPGHSSYGYTF. The CDR3 DNA sequence: TGTGCCAGCATCGAACCGGGACACTCTAGCTATGGCTACACCTTC. The genes are TRBV21-1 and TRBJ1-2; TRBD1, the table's D call, lacks a check against the DNA. TRBV21-1 is a pseudogene segment. CDR3 size: 15 residues.

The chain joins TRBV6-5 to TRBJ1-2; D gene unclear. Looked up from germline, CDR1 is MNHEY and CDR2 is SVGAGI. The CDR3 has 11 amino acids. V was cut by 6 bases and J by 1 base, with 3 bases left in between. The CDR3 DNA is TGTGCCAGCAGACTTAACTATGGCTACACCTTC. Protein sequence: CASRLNYGYTF.

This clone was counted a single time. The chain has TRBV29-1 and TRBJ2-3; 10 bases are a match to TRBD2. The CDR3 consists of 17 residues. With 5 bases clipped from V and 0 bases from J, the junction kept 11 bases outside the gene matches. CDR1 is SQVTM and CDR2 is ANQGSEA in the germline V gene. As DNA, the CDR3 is TGCAGCGTTCAGGGGGGGGCGACTAGCGGGAGCACAGATACGCAGTATTTT. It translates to CSVQGGATSGSTDTQYF.

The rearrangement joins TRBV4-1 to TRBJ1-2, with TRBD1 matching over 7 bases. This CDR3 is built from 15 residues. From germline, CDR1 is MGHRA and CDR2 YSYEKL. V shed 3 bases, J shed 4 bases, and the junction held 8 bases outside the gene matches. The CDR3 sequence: CASSQETGVVYGYTF. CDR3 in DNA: TGCGCCAGCAGCCAGGAAACAGGGGTGGTCTATGGCTACACCTTC.

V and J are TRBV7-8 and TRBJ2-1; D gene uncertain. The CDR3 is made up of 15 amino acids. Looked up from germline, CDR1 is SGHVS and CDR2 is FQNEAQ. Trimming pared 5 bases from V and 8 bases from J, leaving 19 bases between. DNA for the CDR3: TGTGCCAGCAGCCAGACCCCCACCCGGAGCGATGAGCAGTTCTTC. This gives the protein CASSQTPTRSDEQFF.

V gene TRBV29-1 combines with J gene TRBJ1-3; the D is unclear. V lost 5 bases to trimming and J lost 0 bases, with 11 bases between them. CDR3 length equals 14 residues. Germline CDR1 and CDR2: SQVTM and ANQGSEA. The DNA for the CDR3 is TGCAGCGTTCCTCTGACGGGCTCTGGAAACACCATATATTTT. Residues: CSVPLTGSGNTIYF.

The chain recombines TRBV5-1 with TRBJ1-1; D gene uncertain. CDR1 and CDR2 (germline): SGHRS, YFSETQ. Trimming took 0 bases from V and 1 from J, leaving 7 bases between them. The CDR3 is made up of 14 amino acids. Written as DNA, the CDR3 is TGCGCCAGCAGCTTGGTTCCGGAGAACACTGAAGCTTTCTTT. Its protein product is CASSLVPENTEAFF.

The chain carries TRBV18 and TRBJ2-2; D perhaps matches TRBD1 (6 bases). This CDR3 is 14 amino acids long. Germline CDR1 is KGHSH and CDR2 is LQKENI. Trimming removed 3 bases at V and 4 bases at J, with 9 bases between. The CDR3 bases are TGTGCCAGCTCACCGCAGGGGATCACCGGGGAGCTGTTTTTT. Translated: CASSPQGITGELFF.

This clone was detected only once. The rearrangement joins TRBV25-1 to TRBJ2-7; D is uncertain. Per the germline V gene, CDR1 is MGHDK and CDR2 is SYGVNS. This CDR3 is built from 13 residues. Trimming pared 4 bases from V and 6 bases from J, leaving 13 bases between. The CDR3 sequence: CASSGSIWVEQYF. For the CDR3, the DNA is TGTGCCAGCAGTGGTTCGATTTGGGTCGAGCAGTACTTC.